The TCR beta chain under discussion was sequenced for a study of cytomegalovirus exposure and HLA in healthy donors (dated by TCRdb to 2016 to 2017). As for the study more broadly: An earlier analysis of approximately 640 of the donors reported approximately 290 Gb of sequence data and 120 million or so unique TCR beta sequences from about 180 million T cells. An early release that covered around 590 HLA-typed donors contained approximately 300 gigabases of sequencing data and 70 million to 100 million unique TCR sequences. Of the roughly 400 genotyped donors, over 65% fell in the genetic ancestry cluster associated with self-reported Caucasian donors. The aim of the study was to test whether cataloging public T cell receptors could identify signatures of past pathogen exposure. Using immunosequencing, the study profiled T cell repertoires from about 620 subjects and related those repertoires to cytomegalovirus serostatus. In addition to the first cohort of 650 to 750 subjects, a separate validation cohort of under 150 different subjects was used. The study combined high-throughput TCR immunosequencing, statistical association of individual TCRs with disease status, and machine learning to predict cytomegalovirus infection status. A later analysis re-analyzed previously published TCR beta repertoires from 550 to 700 donors and added high-resolution HLA genotyping to study TCR occurrence patterns. Rather than drawing on any new phenotypic data, the later analysis identified candidate immune exposures from TCR beta sequences and the way those sequences occurred across donors. In an earlier analysis of 587 of the donors, high-throughput TCR beta sequencing was used to judge whether each TCR beta V gene segment behaved as functional or pseudogenic. Donor age, sex, ethnicity and CMV serostatus were compiled alongside the repertoire data. A later genetic analysis took genome-wide SNP genotypes for about 65% of the 666 donors and used that subset as a discovery cohort. Every discovery cohort repertoire had been produced on one sequencing platform. HLA typing covered class I and class II loci at four-digit resolution. The number of typed donors differed by locus: about 629-630 for A, B, C, DRB1 and DQB1; 500 to 550 for DQA1; fewer than 610 for DPA1; and about 450 for DPB1. Several DR-DQ haplotypes were handled as single units for association and clustering because linkage in the cohort was strong. On average, roughly 200,000 unique TCR beta nucleotide sequences were sequenced per donor among several hundred genotyped donors of the cohort, with roughly a sixth of those sequences being non-productive.

The cohort consisted of some 670 healthy bone marrow donors. Cohort members were all nominally healthy when sampled, although unrecorded immune exposures were likely present. The donor was CMV seronegative and was included in the group of a few hundred seronegative cohort members. Every donor gave a peripheral blood sample, and the peripheral blood mononuclear cells from that sample were used for TCR beta sequencing. The Qiagen DNeasy Blood Extraction Kit was used to extract genomic DNA from the blood cell samples. A note on this clone: Its antigen is currently not known. Base qualities are missing; no much larger clone stands one base away.

What the research found in general, with its limitations: Three of the identified cytomegalovirus-associated TCR beta chains were confirmed in vitro to be specific for cytomegalovirus antigens. According to a later analysis, most CMV-associated TCR beta chains appeared to be HLA-restricted, and the HLA associations seemed to be driven largely by CMV exposure. Correlated functional status among segregating V segments might be attributable to linkage disequilibrium, but an unknown experimental factor could not be ruled out. Immune exposure information for the cohort was limited to CMV serostatus. Because some donors lacked HLA typing at each locus, the association tests relied only on the typed subset. In both the original and validation cohorts, the classifier was reported to diagnose cytomegalovirus status with high specificity and sensitivity. The sequencing pipeline was judged likely to have produced a cluster of highly shared sequence variants as a technical artifact. The cohort was sequenced for TCR beta chains only, and without alpha or paired-chain data the features that could be detected were limited. In an earlier analysis of approximately 590 of the donors, most TCR beta V segments appeared in productive rearrangements about 87% or about 30% of the time, broadly matching IMGT annotations. At a false discovery rate of 0.05, a later analysis linked 16,951 TCR beta sequences to specific HLA alleles. According to a later analysis, parvovirus B19, influenza, CMV and Epstein-Barr virus appeared linked to several top co-occurrence clusters. When HLA alleles, especially DR and DQ, strongly co-occurred, TCR associations were difficult to assign to individual alleles. Most TCR sequences were seen in very few donors, while some public TCRs were found in many individuals. According to a later analysis, TCR association rates differed among HLA loci, with DRB1 alleles showing the most associated TCRs and HLA-C alleles showing the fewest. A later genetic analysis associated a missense DCLRE1C variant with V-gene and J-gene trimming of TCR beta chains, and an independent cohort replicated the association. A later analysis found that HLA-associated TCR beta chains were more clonally expanded and had lower generation probabilities than equally common non-associated chains. According to the authors, the approach could potentially be generalized to other disease states and immunological phenotypes. A further reported finding was that TCR beta sequences accurately predicted the HLA-A and HLA-B alleles for most subjects in the first cohort. Compared with the 666-donor mean, donors in an Asian-associated ancestry cluster had fewer N-insertions in productive TCRs, according to a later genetic analysis. A total of some 180 TCR beta chains were listed by the study as associated with cytomegalovirus. Some 16 rarely observed V segments, including chromosome 9 orphons, were excluded from the earlier analysis of about 600 of the donors because counts were too low. Sequencing depth was assumed to be roughly uniform across donors in the presence/absence analyses, though that assumption may not hold.

The library was produced with the immunoSEQ multiplex PCR assay. A mixture of 60 forward primers for TCR Vbeta segments and 13 reverse primers for TCR Jbeta segments was used in the multiplex PCR. Amplification of the CDR3 region of rearranged TCR beta genes was performed with a multiplex PCR assay on genomic DNA. The amplified TCR beta libraries were sequenced on the Illumina HiSeq System as 87-base-pair reads. Under the source paper's analysis protocol: Across the 500 to 750 repertoires, a later analysis counted tens of millions of unique TCR beta chains, roughly 11 million of which were shared by at least two donors. Raw reads were error-corrected and collapsed into unique sequences by a nearest-neighbor algorithm in which closely related sequences were merged to remove PCR and sequencing errors. To assign V, D and J gene segments, CDR3 sequences were aligned to IMGT reference sequences. For a sequence to be retained, at least a six-nucleotide match to both a V gene segment and a J gene segment was required. A rearrangement counted as productive if the CDR3 had no stop codons and remained in frame with V and J, and every other rearrangement counted as non-productive. Following IMGT convention, CDR3 was defined as the stretch from the second conserved V-encoded cysteine to the conserved J-encoded phenylalanine. Sequences without an unambiguous match to a single V gene segment were excluded from the earlier analysis of about 630 of the donors. An earlier analysis of over 450 of the donors classified V segments as functional when productive rearrangements were above 56.7% and as segregating when the standard deviation between donors was above 5%. A statistical classification framework was developed to diagnose cytomegalovirus status using the catalog of TCR beta chain sequences. In a later analysis, V and J genes were assigned by comparing TCR nucleotide sequences against IMGT/GENE-DB human TR gene sequences. Using the TCRdist pipeline, a later analysis assigned CDR3 sequences along with most-parsimonious VDJ recombination scenarios. A later analysis defined each TCR beta chain by its CDR3 amino acid sequence plus V-gene family, and excluded reads lacking a unique V-gene family. To address suspected cross-contamination and a sequencing artifact, a later analysis removed over 500 highly shared, low-generation-probability nucleotide sequences. A later analysis calculated a clonal expansion index for each public chain from normalized within-repertoire ranks of inferred template counts. A later analysis computed generation probabilities with a VDJ recombination model fitted to out-of-frame rearrangements, and checked the results against IGoR. In a later analysis, hypergeometric tests were used to score TCR-TCR, TCR-HLA and TCR-CMV co-occurrence, with a repertoire-size bias correction applied to TCR pairs. In a later analysis, false discovery rates were estimated by permuting HLA or CMV assignments 20 times. In a later analysis, co-occurring TCRs were grouped with DBSCAN, and TCRdist sequence similarity was added when clustering was performed within HLA-allele-positive subsets. For co-occurrence clustering, repertoires with fewer than 30,000 or more than 120,000 public chains were excluded, along with five repertoires with anomalous nucleotide sharing. In its TCRdb copy, this immuneACCESS table keeps in-frame sequences only and misses some clones. Where compared with another copy, unresolved V genes explain less than half of these, and the others have no known cause. The D gene and trimming were derived from the DNA, and the V and J assignments and clone size from that table. For this sample there are nearly 110,000 clones; 70% to 75% appear just once. Of the sample, 2.5% to 3.5% falls within the top ten clones.

This TCR derives from a female donor in good health and CMV-seronegative. The specimen sequenced was PBMCs.

The CDR3 protein: CASSKEINSNQPQHF. At the DNA level, the sequence is TGTGCCAGTAGTAAGGAGATTAATAGCAATCAGCCCCAGCATTTT. The rearranged segments are TRBV19 and TRBJ1-5, with the D gene call left open. Cut back by 4 bases and 0 bases, the V and J ends lie 10 bases apart. Taken from cysteine to phenylalanine, the CDR3 has 15 residues. Only the CDR3 DNA is retained, 45 bases long and in frame from the first base. Taken from the germline V gene (reference sequence), the CDR1 and CDR2 loops are LNHDA and SQIVND.